A single sample is the source of the 18 T cell receptor beta chains below, sequenced in a study of OX40 agonist ivuxolimab in advanced cancers. The table came from immunoSEQ multiplex PCR; TCRdb's copy has only in-frame clones and leaves some out. Among 57,000 or so clones listed, about 94% were seen once. This specimen consisted of CD4+ or CD8+ T cells sorted from blood, obtained in a trial of the OX40 agonist ivuxolimab. These receptors all come from an adult with an advanced solid tumor such as melanoma, head and neck, liver or kidney cancer.

V is TRBV5-1 and J is TRBJ1-5, with a possible D match to TRBD1 (6 bases). The CDR3 has 14 amino acids. Germline V gene sequence: CDR1 SGHRS, CDR2 YFSETQ. Trimming removed 5 bases at V and 7 bases at J, with 16 bases between. CDR3 region: CASRLSGEGQPQHF. The DNA for the CDR3 is TGCGCCAGCAGACTGTCAGGGGAAGGGCAGCCCCAGCATTTT.

J is TRBJ2-1 and V is TRBV9; 12 bases are a match to TRBD1. The length of the CDR3 is 18 residues. V shed 3 bases and J 1 base; nucleotides not matched to a gene: 8. CDR1 and CDR2 (germline): SGDLS, YYNGEE. Here the CDR3 reads CASSDRDRGLQSYNEQFF. CDR3 nucleotide sequence: TGTGCCAGCAGCGACCGGGACAGGGGGCTTCAATCCTACAATGAGCAGTTCTTC.

The genes are TRBV21-1 and TRBJ2-4; the table's D call, TRBD2, has no DNA check behind it. TRBV21-1 is a recognized pseudogene. The CDR3 covers 17 residues. Written as DNA, the CDR3 is TGTGCCAGCCCCGGGGAGGGGGGGCCTATGGCCAAAAACATTCAGTACTTC. Its translation: CASPGEGGPMAKNIQYF.

This clone was observed a handful of times. This chain links TRBV4-3 with TRBJ2-5, with D perhaps TRBD1 or TRBD2 (5 bases each). Germline V gene sequence: CDR1 LGHNA, CDR2 YSLEER. The V end lost 0 bases, the J end lost 5 bases, and 16 bases lay between the germline ends. The CDR3 is 16 amino acids. CDR3 sequence: CASSQEQWDALETQYF. CDR3 in DNA: TGCGCCAGCAGCCAAGAGCAGTGGGACGCTCTGGAGACCCAGTACTTC.

The chain carries TRBV27 and TRBJ2-7, with D unclear. CDR3 size: 13 residues. Germline loops: CDR1 MNHEY, CDR2 SMNVEV (reference sequence). Trimming pared 5 bases from V and 6 bases from J, leaving 14 bases between. The CDR3 protein is CASSVGVVGEQYF. Written as DNA, the CDR3 is TGTGCCAGCAGTGTCGGTGTAGTCGGCGAGCAGTACTTC.

In this sample, this clone turned up once. This chain connects TRBV27 to TRBJ2-2, with 8 bases fitting TRBD2. Germline assignment: CDR1 MNHEY and CDR2 SMNVEV (reference sequence). J lost 5 bases, V lost 5 bases, and 10 bases had no gene match. The CDR3 consists of 16 residues. In nucleotides, the CDR3 is TGTGCCAGCAGTCCATCAGCGGGGGAGAGGACCGGGGAGCTGTTTTTT. Translating it yields CASSPSAGERTGELFF.

The chain has TRBV27 and TRBJ2-1, with 11 bases aligning to TRBD2. CDR1 is MNHEY and CDR2 is SMNVEV in the germline V gene (reference sequence). The CDR3 is 14 amino acids. V gave up 6 bases and J gave up 5 bases; unmatched junction bases: 3. CDR3 amino acids: CASSGTSGNNEQFF. The CDR3 DNA sequence: TGTGCCAGCAGCGGGACTAGCGGAAACAATGAGCAGTTCTTC.

V and J are TRBV4-3 and TRBJ2-5; 11 nucleotides match TRBD2. The CDR3 extends over 17 amino acids. V was pared by 3 bases and J by 7 bases, with 13 bases of the junction left unmatched. Germline V lookup: CDR1 LGHNA, CDR2 YSLEER. DNA of the CDR3: TGCGCCAGCAGCCAGGTCCCCGGGACTAGCGGACTTGTGACCCAGTACTTC. It yields the protein CASSQVPGTSGLVTQYF.

This sequence joins TRBV7-9 and TRBJ1-1; a possible D gene is TRBD1 (5 bases). Deletions cut 1 base from V and 5 bases from J, with 17 bases between. This CDR3 spans 16 amino acids. Per the germline V gene, CDR1 is SEHNR and CDR2 is FQNEAQ (reference sequence). In DNA, the CDR3 is TGTGCCAGCAGCTTAGACGTGACCGTGGGGGAGACTGAAGCTTTCTTT. It translates to CASSLDVTVGETEAFF.

This clone occurred once. The V gene is TRBV28, the J gene TRBJ2-7, with TRBD1 matching 11 bases. CDR1 and CDR2 from the germline V gene are MDHEN and SYDVKM. The CDR3 has 13 amino acids. DNA for the CDR3: TGTGGGGGGACAGGGGGTACCTCCTACGAGCAGTACTTC. It specifies CGGTGGTSYEQYF.

V is TRBV7-6 and J is TRBJ2-5; 13 nucleotides line up with TRBD2. Trimming removed 5 bases from V and 4 bases from J; junction bases left unmatched: 7. Germline CDR1 SGHVS, CDR2 FNYEAQ. The CDR3 covers 16 residues. CDR3 loop: CASSQGLAGARETQYF. The CDR3 bases are TGTGCCAGCAGCCAAGGACTAGCGGGGGCTCGAGAGACCCAGTACTTC.

This clone was seen only a few times. The V call is TRBV7-6, the J call TRBJ1-6; a weak D match, TRBD1 (6 bases). The CDR3 sequence is 15 residues long. Trimming left V 5 bases short and J 9 bases short, with 17 bases between. Germline V gene sequence: CDR1 SGHVS, CDR2 FNYEAQ. The DNA of the CDR3 is TGTGCCAGCAGCGCGAACCAGGGGATGGCTTCACCCCTCCACTTT. This gives the protein CASSANQGMASPLHF. The full variable domain, its missing parts supplied by reference TRBV7-6 and TRBJ1-6, is GAGVSQSPRYKVTKRGQDVALRCDPISGHVSLYWYRQALGQGPEFLTYFNYEAQQDKSGLPNDRFSAERPEGSISTLTIQRTEQRDSAMYRCASSANQGMASPLHFGNGTRLTVT.

The J gene is TRBJ2-7, the V gene TRBV7-9, with D unclear. Trimming cost V 2 bases and J 6 bases, with 14 bases left between them. Germline V CDR1 and CDR2: SEHNR, FQNEAQ (reference sequence). This CDR3 is built from 14 residues. CDR3 region: CASSLFVGWGEQYF. In nucleotides, the CDR3 is TGTGCCAGCAGCTTATTCGTGGGTTGGGGCGAGCAGTACTTC.

The rearrangement joins TRBV27 to TRBJ2-1; D possibly matches TRBD1 or TRBD2 (5 bases each). The CDR3 contains 16 residues. V lost 4 bases and J 10 bases, leaving 23 bases between the germline ends. Germline V CDR1 and CDR2: MNHEY, SMNVEV (reference sequence). The CDR3 nucleotides are TGTGCCAGCAGTTGGCCGGGACCCGGCCAGAGAGGGGAGCAGTTCTTC. Amino acid sequence: CASSWPGPGQRGEQFF.

The chain has TRBV9 and TRBJ1-5; TRBD1 might be the D (5 bases). Germline CDR1 and CDR2: SGDLS and YYNGEE. This CDR3 region has 14 residues. The V gene lost 2 bases and the J gene lost 9 bases, with 15 bases spanning the gap. The DNA for the CDR3 is TGTGCCAGCAGCGTTTACGAGGGACCATGGCCCCAGCATTTT. Encoded protein: CASSVYEGPWPQHF. The complete variable domain, with remaining parts taken from reference TRBV9 and TRBJ1-5, reads DSGVTQTPKHLITATGQRVTLRCSPRSGDLSVYWYQQSLDQGLQFLIQYYNGEERAKGNILERFSAQQFPDLHSELNLSSLELGDSALYFCASSVYEGPWPQHFGDGTRLSIL.

V gene TRBV4-1 combines with J gene TRBJ2-1; 7 nucleotides line up with TRBD2. The CDR3 runs 16 residues. Germline V gene data show CDR1 as MGHRA and CDR2 as YSYEKL. V was pared by 0 bases and J by 8 bases, with 10 bases of the junction left unmatched. CDR3 sequence (DNA): TGCGCCAGCAGCCAAGAGAGCCGAGCGGGATTTTATGAGCAGTTCTTC. It codes for CASSQESRAGFYEQFF.

The rearrangement joins TRBV13 to TRBJ2-7; weak D call: TRBD2 (5 bases). Per the germline V gene, CDR1 is PRHDT and CDR2 is FYEKMQ (reference sequence). The V gene lost 7 bases and the J gene lost 2 bases, with 12 bases spanning the gap. The CDR3 contains 13 residues. DNA for the CDR3: TGTGCCAGCACCGGGAACCAAGCCTACGAGCAGTACTTC. Its protein product is CASTGNQAYEQYF.

The chain uses TRBV27 and TRBJ2-7, with D possibly being TRBD1 or TRBD2 (5 bases each). The CDR3 is 14 amino acids. Germline V CDR1 and CDR2: MNHEY, SMNVEV (reference sequence). V was trimmed by 4 bases and J by 0 bases, leaving 10 bases between them. This CDR3 reads CASSWGTSSYEQYF. DNA for the CDR3: TGTGCCAGCAGTTGGGGGACGAGCTCCTACGAGCAGTACTTC.